A selection of T cell receptor beta chains follows, all from one sample in a study of patients and donors after allogeneic stem cell transplantation. TCRdb re-derived calls from the RT-PCR reads in MiXCR, one entry per CDR3 protein. Among approximately 200,000 distinct CDR3 sequences listed, 35% to 45% were seen once. The source material was blood, either unsorted or a sorted T cell fraction (not recorded which). All receptors come from a human donor who was either an allogeneic HSCT recipient or a stem cell or donor lymphocyte infusion donor (not recorded which). It is not recorded whose cells these are; they may come from a transplant donor. The CDR3 runs from the conserved cysteine through the conserved F or W. A D gene is named only where the DNA matches it firmly. The size field is filled for only some rows; it gives once, few, many or a size class.

D gene | J gene | clone size | V gene | CDR3 protein | CDR3 DNA
. | TRBJ2-1 | few | TRBV12-3/TRBV12-4 | CASTPAGLYNEQFF | TGTGCCAGCACCCCCGCGGGACTGTACAATGAGCAGTTCTTC
. | TRBJ2-1 | few | TRBV2 | CASRRYEGRYTDEQFF | TGTGCCAGCAGACGATACGAGGGTCGATATACTGATGAGCAGTTCTTC
. | TRBJ1-1 | . | TRBV20-1 | CSASRPWDKVGAEAFF | TGCAGTGCTAGTCGGCCCTGGGACAAAGTCGGCGCTGAAGCTTTCTTT
. | TRBJ1-5 | . | TRBV2 | CASRRVNQPQHF | TGTGCCAGCAGGCGGGTAAATCAGCCCCAGCATTTT
TRBD1 | TRBJ1-6 | . | TRBV20-1 | CSATDRVDSPLHF | TGCAGTGCCACGGACAGGGTAGACTCACCCCTCCACTTT
TRBD1 | TRBJ2-1 | . | TRBV7-2 | CASSRGQGFYNEQFF | TGTGCCAGCAGCCGGGGACAGGGCTTTTACAATGAGCAGTTCTTC
. | TRBJ1-6 | few | TRBV21-1 | CASNSQPNSPLHF | TGTGCCAGCAACTCACAACCCAATTCACCCCTCCACTTT
. | TRBJ2-7 | . | TRBV20-1 | CSARGTSFIHEQYF | TGCAGTGCTAGGGGCACTAGCTTTATCCACGAGCAGTACTTC
TRBD1 | TRBJ2-7 | . | TRBV20-1 | CSARPSGTAYEQYF | TGCAGTGCTAGACCCTCCGGGACAGCCTACGAGCAGTACTTC
. | TRBJ1-1 | few | TRBV5-1 | CASRPVGGTEAFF | TGCGCCAGCAGGCCCGTTGGCGGCACTGAAGCTTTCTTT
. | TRBJ1-3 | few | TRBV7-2 | CASSRARFGNTIYF | TGTGCCAGCAGCCGAGCACGATTCGGAAACACCATATATTTT
. | TRBJ1-3 | . | TRBV9 | CASSVSWGSSGNTIYF | TGTGCCAGCAGCGTATCCTGGGGCAGCTCTGGAAACACCATATATTTT
. | TRBJ1-2 | . | TRBV20-1 | CSAKPLLEWGTVGYTF | TGCAGTGCTAAACCCCTCCTTGAGTGGGGGACGGTTGGCTACACCTTC
TRBD1 | TRBJ2-2 | few | TRBV15 | CATSSLTGTGITGELFF | TGTGCCACCAGCAGCCTGACCGGGACAGGGATCACCGGGGAGCTGTTTTTT
. | TRBJ1-2 | few | TRBV9 | CASSLASGAHGYTF | TGTGCCAGCAGCCTTGCCTCGGGTGCGCATGGCTACACCTTC
. | TRBJ2-1 | . | TRBV18 | CASSRGAWNEQFF | TGTGCCAGCTCACGCGGGGCTTGGAATGAGCAGTTCTTC
. | TRBJ1-2 | few | TRBV9 | CASSVEGGIRRSNYGYTF | TGTGCCAGCAGCGTAGAGGGGGGCATAAGAAGATCAAACTATGGCTACACCTTC
. | TRBJ1-2 | . | TRBV4-2 | CASSQSTANYGYTF | TGTGCCAGCAGCCAGTCGACAGCGAACTATGGCTACACCTTC
. | TRBJ2-7 | . | TRBV4-3 | CASSQDHGSGAEQYF | TGCGCCAGCAGCCAAGATCATGGGTCAGGGGCCGAGCAGTACTTC
. | TRBJ2-5 | . | TRBV12-3/TRBV12-4 | CASSLELSRETQYF | TGTGCCAGCAGTTTAGAATTATCAAGAGAGACCCAGTACTTC
. | TRBJ2-7 | few | TRBV29-1 | CSVARGPYEQYF | TGCAGCGTTGCCCGGGGTCCCTACGAGCAGTACTTC
. | TRBJ2-3 | . | TRBV7-9 | CASSDPHTDTQYF | TGTGCCAGCAGCGACCCCCACACAGATACGCAGTATTTT
. | TRBJ2-2 | . | TRBV5-1 | CASSLWAEPNTGELFF | TGCGCCAGCAGCTTGTGGGCGGAACCGAACACCGGGGAGCTGTTTTTT
. | TRBJ2-5 | . | TRBV5-1 | CASSSREYQETQYF | TGCGCCAGCAGCTCCAGGGAGTACCAAGAGACCCAGTACTTC
TRBD2 | TRBJ2-5 | few | TRBV6-6 | CASRKGTSGGQETQYF | TGTGCCAGCAGGAAAGGGACTAGCGGGGGACAAGAGACCCAGTACTTC
. | TRBJ2-7 | . | TRBV3-1 | CASSQGTHEQYF | TGTGCCAGCAGCCAAGGTACGCACGAGCAGTACTTC
TRBD1 | TRBJ1-2 | . | TRBV18 | CASHQSLQGSATF | TGTGCCAGCCACCAAAGCCTACAGGGGTCTGCCACCTTC
TRBD1 | TRBJ1-5 | few | TRBV6-6 | CASRAGGVQPQHF | TGTGCCAGCAGGGCAGGGGGCGTTCAGCCCCAGCATTTT
. | TRBJ2-7 | . | TRBV5-1 | CASSLSSDHEQYF | TGCGCCAGCAGCTTGTCTAGCGACCACGAGCAGTACTTC